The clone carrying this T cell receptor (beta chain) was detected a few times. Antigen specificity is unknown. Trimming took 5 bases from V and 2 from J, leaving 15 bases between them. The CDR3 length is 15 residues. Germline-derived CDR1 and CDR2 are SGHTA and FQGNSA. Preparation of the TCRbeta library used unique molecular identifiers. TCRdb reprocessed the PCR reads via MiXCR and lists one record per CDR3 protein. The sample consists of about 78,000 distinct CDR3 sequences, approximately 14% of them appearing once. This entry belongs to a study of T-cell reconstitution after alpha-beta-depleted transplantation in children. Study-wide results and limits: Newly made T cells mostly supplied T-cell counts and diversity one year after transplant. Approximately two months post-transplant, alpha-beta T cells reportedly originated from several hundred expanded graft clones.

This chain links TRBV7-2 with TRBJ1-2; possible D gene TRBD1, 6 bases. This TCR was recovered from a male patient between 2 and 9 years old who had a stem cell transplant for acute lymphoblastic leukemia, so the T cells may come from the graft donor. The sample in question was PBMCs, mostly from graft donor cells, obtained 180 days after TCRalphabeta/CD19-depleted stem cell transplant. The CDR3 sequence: CASSPVGTTNYGYTF. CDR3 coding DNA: TGTGCCAGCAGCCCCGTAGGGACAACAAACTATGGCTACACCTTC.